The 32 T cell receptor beta chains in this list originate from one sample, sequenced in a study of sequential checkpoint blockade in melanoma. This table comes from immunoSEQ multiplex PCR, and its TCRdb copy is limited to in-frame clones, with some not included. Of 15,000 to 20,000 clones listed, over 60% are singletons. The treatment was: randomized to nivolumab then ipilimumab (arm A) or the reverse (arm B). Source: tumor tissue (inferred from file names), taken from a patient given nivolumab and ipilimumab in sequence. These receptors came from a human donor with melanoma.

This sequence joins TRBV6-7 and TRBJ1-2; D possibly corresponds to TRBD1 (6 bases). TRBV6-7 is flagged as an ORF with uncertain function. The V and J ends lost 6 bases and 7 bases respectively, with 18 bases between them. CDR3 length equals 14 residues. The CDR3 sequence: CASSTRSARGGYTF. DNA for the CDR3: TGTGCCAGCAGCACCCGGTCGGCCAGGGGTGGCTACACCTTC.

This chain joins TRBV29-1 and TRBJ2-3; D remains ambiguous. The length of the CDR3 is 15 residues. Germline assignment: CDR1 SQVTM and CDR2 ANQGSEA. The ends were cut back, 4 bases at V and 4 bases at J, with 18 bases in the middle. In DNA form, the CDR3 reads TGCAGCGTTGCGAGTACAGCCATAGGATCAGATACGCAGTATTTT. It encodes CSVASTAIGSDTQYF.

J is TRBJ2-7 and V is TRBV18; possible D gene TRBD1, 5 bases. CDR1 is KGHSH, CDR2 LQKENI, per germline. Trimming took 3 bases from V and 2 from J, leaving 11 bases between them. The CDR3 sequence is 14 residues long. The chain's CDR3 is CASSPDTSTYEQYF. The CDR3 coding sequence is TGTGCCAGCTCACCGGACACCTCCACCTACGAGCAGTACTTC.

This rearrangement joins TRBV14 to TRBJ2-7; D is uncertain. The CDR3 runs to 11 residues. Germline values: CDR1 SGHDN, CDR2 FVKESK. With 2 bases removed from V and 3 bases from J, the gap between germline ends came to 2 bases. This CDR3 reads CASSQNYEQYF. CDR3 coding DNA: TGTGCCAGCAGCCAAAACTACGAGCAGTACTTC.

V is TRBV30 and J is TRBJ1-1; 7 bases match TRBD1. Per germline, CDR1 GTSNPN and CDR2 SVGIG (reference sequence). Trimming cost V 6 bases and J 3 bases; bases outside gene matches: 1. This CDR3 is 11 amino acids long. In DNA form, the CDR3 reads TGTGCCTGCACAGGGGACACTGAAGCTTTCTTT. Its protein product is CACTGDTEAFF.

The genes are TRBV6-8 and TRBJ2-2; D is unresolved. V lost 6 bases and J lost 0, with 11 bases in between. From germline, CDR1 is MNHGY and CDR2 SAAAGT. The CDR3 totals 15 residues. The CDR3 loop is CASSEDAANTGELFF. The CDR3 coding sequence is TGTGCCAGCAGCGAAGACGCCGCGAACACCGGGGAGCTGTTTTTT.

Points on this clone: One junction end disagrees with the germline gene, perhaps due to a read error. This rearrangement joins TRBV6-8 to TRBJ2-7; 7 nucleotides agree with TRBD2. Germline lookup yields CDR1 MNHGY and CDR2 SAAAGT. The CDR3 runs to 12 residues. The CDR3 here is CASSGSAWGGSF. CDR3 in DNA: TGTGCCAGCAGTGGCTCCGCTTGGGGAGGGTCCTTC.

The table lists this clone with a few counts. The genes are TRBV6-8 and TRBJ1-1; 8 bases agree with TRBD1. Germline lookup yields CDR1 MNHGY and CDR2 SAAAGT. There are 12 residues in the CDR3. V trimming: 6 bases; J trimming: 8 bases; junction bases outside the gene matches: 5. The CDR3 region is CASREWTGEAFF. CDR3 nucleotide sequence: TGTGCCAGCAGAGAGTGGACAGGGGAAGCTTTCTTT.

J is TRBJ1-2 and V is TRBV25-1; 8 bases are shared with TRBD1. Germline CDR1 reads MGHDK; CDR2 reads SYGVNS. The V gene end was trimmed by 4 bases and the J gene end by 13 bases; junction bases not matched to a gene: 8. The length of the CDR3 is 12 residues. The CDR3 sequence: CASSGGQGLGTF. The DNA for the CDR3 is TGTGCCAGCAGTGGAGGACAGGGCTTAGGCACCTTC.

This CDR3 reads CASRIGQLYGYTF. The CDR3 DNA follows: TGTGCCAGTAGGATCGGACAGCTCTATGGCTACACCTTC. This chain links TRBV19 with TRBJ1-2; a weak D match, TRBD1 (6 bases). The CDR3 is 13 amino acids. V lost 6 bases to trimming and J lost 4 bases, with 12 bases between them. Germline V gives CDR1 LNHDA, CDR2 SQIVND (reference sequence).

The chain carries TRBV30 and TRBJ2-7; the match to TRBD2 covers 9 bases. Unmatched junction bases numbered 18, after V lost 2 bases and J lost 1 base. Germline V gene sequence: CDR1 GTSNPN, CDR2 SVGIG (reference sequence). The CDR3 is made up of 19 amino acids. This CDR3 is CAWSTDRVVSGGRSYEQYF. The CDR3 region has the DNA TGTGCCTGGAGTACTGATCGGGTGGTTAGCGGGGGACGATCCTACGAGCAGTACTTC.

This chain links TRBV11-3 with TRBJ2-1; 9 positions agree with TRBD2. The junction had 11 bases not matched to a gene; V was cut back by 5 bases and J by 9 bases. The length of the CDR3 is 15 residues. Per the germline V gene, CDR1 is SGHNT and CDR2 is YENEEA. This CDR3 reads CASSPPGGRAGEQFF. In DNA form, the CDR3 reads TGTGCCAGCAGCCCCCCGGGCGGGAGGGCCGGTGAGCAGTTCTTC.

The chain has TRBV12-5 and TRBJ1-1; 8 bases are a match to TRBD1. Germline V gene data show CDR1 as LGHNT and CDR2 as FRNRAP. The CDR3 is 13 amino acids. The CDR3 sequence is CASTKTGATEAFF. The CDR3 bases are TGTGCCAGCACTAAGACAGGGGCGACTGAAGCTTTCTTT.

The rearrangement joins TRBV30 to TRBJ1-1, with a possible D match to TRBD1 (5 bases). V shed 5 bases and J shed 0 bases, with 7 bases lying between them. There are 12 residues in the CDR3. Germline assignment: CDR1 GTSNPN and CDR2 SVGIG (reference sequence). In nucleotides, the CDR3 is TGTGCCTGGGGGACGGTGAACACTGAAGCTTTCTTT. It encodes CAWGTVNTEAFF.

This clone has a single count. V gene TRBV27 combines with J gene TRBJ2-4; 8 positions agree with TRBD1. The CDR3 length is 16 residues. The trim removed 6 bases at V and 0 bases at J, leaving 7 bases unmatched. Germline values: CDR1 MNHEY, CDR2 SMNVEV (reference sequence). The CDR3 nucleotides read TGTGCCAGCAGACCTGGACAGGGACTAGCCAAAAACATTCAGTACTTC. Protein product: CASRPGQGLAKNIQYF.

The J gene is TRBJ2-1, the V gene TRBV9; D is unresolved. CDR1 is SGDLS, CDR2 YYNGEE, per germline. V lost 4 bases, J lost 5 bases, and 10 bases lay in between. The CDR3 sequence is 13 residues long. CDR3 residues: CASSPQVDNEQFF. The CDR3 DNA reads TGTGCCAGCAGCCCCCAGGTTGACAATGAGCAGTTCTTC.

The chain has TRBV6-8 and TRBJ1-1; 7 bases map to TRBD1. The germline V gene encodes CDR1 MNHGY and CDR2 SAAAGT. V gave up 3 bases and J gave up 8 bases; unmatched junction bases: 6. The CDR3 contains 13 residues. CDR3 amino acids: CASSYPGTVEAFF. In nucleotides, the CDR3 is TGTGCCAGCAGTTATCCGGGGACAGTAGAAGCTTTCTTT.

The rearrangement links TRBV10-3 to TRBJ2-2; D gene unclear. Trimming left V 2 bases short and J 2 bases short, with 3 bases between. The CDR3 extends over 13 amino acids. CDR1 and CDR2 from the germline V gene are ENHRY and SYGVKD. CDR3 nucleotide sequence: TGTGCCATCAGTGAGAGTAACACCGGGGAGCTGTTTTTT. Translated: CAISESNTGELFF.

This clone was seen a handful of times. The rearrangement links TRBV6-7 to TRBJ2-7, with D unclear. TRBV6-7 falls under the ORF class, with uncertain function. V was pared by 5 bases and J by 3 bases, with 14 bases between. This CDR3 is built from 14 residues. CDR3 in amino acids: CASSERGSYYEQYF. CDR3 nucleotides: TGTGCCAGCAGTGAACGTGGCAGCTACTACGAGCAGTACTTC.

The V call is TRBV29-1, the J call TRBJ2-7; weak D call: TRBD1 (7 bases). This CDR3 comprises 14 residues. The germline V gene has CDR1 SQVTM and CDR2 ANQGSEA. Trimming removed 0 bases at V and 3 bases at J, with 12 bases between. The CDR3 nucleotides are TGCAGCGTTGAAGAGCAGGGGGGTTTCTACGAGCAGTACTTC. The encoded protein is CSVEEQGGFYEQYF.

The chain is built from TRBV19 and TRBJ2-7, with 8 positions matching TRBD2. CDR3 length: 15 residues. Germline-derived CDR1 and CDR2 are LNHDA and SQIVND (reference sequence). With V trimmed by 3 bases and J by 2 bases, 6 bases remained unmatched. The CDR3 DNA sequence: TGTGCCAGTAGTATTAAGCGGGAGACCCCCTACGAGCAGTACTTC. It codes for CASSIKRETPYEQYF.

The chain joins TRBV19 to TRBJ1-5, with unresolved D. Germline V gives CDR1 LNHDA, CDR2 SQIVND (reference sequence). V was cut by 4 bases and J by 7 bases, with 8 bases left in between. The CDR3 is 12 residues long. CDR3 sequence: CASSRTAQPQHF. The CDR3 DNA sequence: TGTGCCAGTAGTAGAACGGCACAGCCCCAGCATTTT. The full variable domain, in which reference TRBV19 and TRBJ1-5 provide the parts outside the CDR3, is DGGITQSPKYLFRKEGQNVTLSCEQNLNHDAMYWYRQDPGQGLRLIYYSQIVNDFQKGDIAEGYSVSREKKESFPLTVTSAQKNPTAFYLCASSRTAQPQHFGDGTRLSIL.

This clone has a single count. The chain recombines TRBV28 with TRBJ2-1; TRBD2 agrees at 10 bases. Germline V gene lookup returns CDR1 MDHEN and CDR2 SYDVKM. J lost 9 bases, V lost 3 bases, and 5 bases had no gene match. The CDR3 runs to 14 residues. CDR3 nucleotides: TGTGCCAGCAGTTTCCAGCGGGAGGGCGGTGAGCAGTTCTTC. Its protein product is CASSFQREGGEQFF.

The chain carries TRBV10-2 and TRBJ2-7; D is perhaps TRBD2 (6 bases). CDR3 length equals 15 residues. The germline gives CDR1 WSHSY, CDR2 SAAADI. Trimming took 7 bases from V and 5 from J, leaving 21 bases between them. The CDR3 DNA sequence: TGCGCCAGCATCTCCGATCGGTCAGCGGGCAACGAGCAGTACTTC. This translates into CASISDRSAGNEQYF.

V is TRBV15 and J is TRBJ2-7; 14 nucleotides match TRBD2. Per germline, CDR1 LNHNV and CDR2 YYDKDF (reference sequence). There are 15 residues in the CDR3. The trim removed 3 bases at V and 2 bases at J, leaving 0 bases unmatched. CDR3 loop: CATSRGLAGAYEQYF. The CDR3 DNA reads as TGTGCCACCAGCAGGGGACTAGCGGGGGCCTACGAGCAGTACTTC.

The CDR3 sequence: CASGWQTGELFF. CDR3 DNA: TGTGCCAGCGGCTGGCAAACCGGGGAGCTGTTTTTT. The chain employs TRBV6-8 and TRBJ2-2, with D unclear. Per germline, CDR1 MNHGY and CDR2 SAAAGT. This CDR3 is 12 amino acids long. The germline V and J ends were trimmed by 8 bases and 5 bases, with 9 bases remaining between them.

The chain couples TRBV11-3 to TRBJ2-3; 10 bases fit TRBD2. The CDR3 is 16 residues long. Germline V gene sequence: CDR1 SGHNT, CDR2 YENEEA. Losses at the gene ends were 6 bases for V and 1 base for J; bases not matched to a gene: 7. For the CDR3, the DNA is TGTGCCAGCAGTTTCGGTCTAGCGGGGGGCACAGATACGCAGTATTTT. This translates into CASSFGLAGGTDTQYF. The variable domain in full, with the rest retrieved from reference TRBV11-3 and TRBJ2-3, is EAGVVQSPRYKIIEKKQPVAFWCNPISGHNTLYWYLQNLGQGPELLIRYENEEAVDDSQLPKDRFSAERLKGVDSTLKIQPAELGDSAVYLCASSFGLAGGTDTQYFGPGTRLTVL.

The gene calls are TRBV5-1 and TRBJ2-5; D perhaps matches TRBD2 (5 bases). The CDR3 contains 14 residues. CDR1 SGHRS and CDR2 YFSETQ come from the germline V gene. V was shortened by 6 bases and J by 1 base, with 13 bases between the two germline ends. The CDR3 spells CASKEGRIQETQYF. DNA of the CDR3: TGCGCCAGCAAAGAGGGCAGGATCCAAGAGACCCAGTACTTC.

For the CDR3, the DNA is TGTGCCAGCAGTTCGAGACAGGGGGCCTACGAGCAGTACTTC. It specifies CASSSRQGAYEQYF. The rearrangement joins TRBV28 to TRBJ2-7; 9 bases match TRBD1. Per the germline V gene, CDR1 is MDHEN and CDR2 is SYDVKM. The J segment lost 2 bases and the V segment lost 4 bases, leaving 3 bases of the junction unmatched. The CDR3 runs to 14 residues.

The chain combines TRBV10-2 with TRBJ2-3; TRBD2 matches at 11 bases. Germline CDR1 and CDR2: WSHSY and SAAADI. V gave up 5 bases and J gave up 7 bases; unmatched junction bases: 8. This CDR3 has 15 amino acids. The DNA for the CDR3 is TGCGCCAGCAGTCGTTTAGCGGGAGGGGGAAATACGCAGTATTTT. It encodes CASSRLAGGGNTQYF.

This sequence joins TRBV19 and TRBJ2-3, with 7 bases identical to TRBD2. This CDR3 spans 16 amino acids. Germline values: CDR1 LNHDA, CDR2 SQIVND (reference sequence). With 0 bases clipped from V and 3 bases from J, the junction kept 6 bases outside the gene matches. CDR3 residues: CASSIEGGRGTDTQYF. The CDR3 nucleotides read TGTGCCAGTAGTATAGAGGGCGGGAGAGGAACAGATACGCAGTATTTT.

The chain joins TRBV5-1 to TRBJ1-1; the D gene is possibly TRBD1 (6 bases). Deletions cut 2 bases from V and 2 bases from J, with 13 bases between. From germline, CDR1 is SGHRS and CDR2 YFSETQ. CDR3 length: 15 residues. The CDR3 DNA sequence: TGCGCCAGCAGCTTACCGGACAGACTCAACACTGAAGCTTTCTTT. Its protein is CASSLPDRLNTEAFF.